These T cell receptor beta chains were read from a single sample in a study of T cells in Graves' hyperthyroidism and ophthalmopathy. Each CDR3 protein is one row after TCRdb ran MiXCR on the multiplex PCR reads. The sample includes hundreds of thousands of distinct CDR3 sequences, 14% of them seen just once. The sequencing input was blood. The receptors derive from a young woman with Graves' hyperthyroidism. Each CDR3 is given with its conserved first and last residue. D genes are given only for firm matches. Size is stated for part of the rows, as once, few or many counts, or as a class when the clone is expanded.

V: TRBV13
size: many
D: TRBD1
J: TRBJ2-1
CDR3: CASSLVGQGRSWEQFF

V: TRBV7-9
size: many
D: .
J: TRBJ2-7
CDR3: CASSLVKEDRFSYEQYF

V: TRBV4-3
size: few
D: .
J: TRBJ2-7
CDR3: CASSQDHWTANPKYEQYF

V: TRBV6-1
size: few
D: .
J: TRBJ2-5
CDR3: CASSLDPRGTQYF

V: TRBV6-1
size: .
D: TRBD1
J: TRBJ2-1
CDR3: CASNGRGRSNEQFF

V: TRBV18
size: many
D: TRBD2
J: TRBJ2-7
CDR3: CASSSGRYYEQYF

V: TRBV7-9
size: .
D: TRBD1
J: TRBJ2-5
CDR3: CASSDPDRQETQYF

V: TRBV30
size: many
D: .
J: TRBJ1-2
CDR3: CAWSVLGTGGYTF

V: TRBV6-1
size: many
D: TRBD1
J: TRBJ1-5
CDR3: CASSVSRGRRDQPQHF

V: TRBV20-1
size: few
D: .
J: TRBJ1-4
CDR3: CSASYRGEKLFF

V: TRBV7-9
size: .
D: TRBD1
J: TRBJ1-1
CDR3: CASSPLMTGLNTEAFF

V: TRBV11-2
size: .
D: .
J: TRBJ2-1
CDR3: CASSLEGRSNEQFF

V: TRBV7-8
size: few
D: .
J: TRBJ2-1
CDR3: CASSVWLAGPYNEQFF

V: TRBV12-3/TRBV12-4
size: many
D: .
J: TRBJ2-7
CDR3: CASSSQGTSYEQYF

V: TRBV7-2
size: many
D: .
J: TRBJ2-1
CDR3: CASSLGPSGHLGNEQFF

V: TRBV24-1
size: many
D: .
J: TRBJ2-1
CDR3: CATSDPGLTDYNEQFF

V: TRBV27
size: many
D: TRBD2
J: TRBJ2-2
CDR3: CASSRGRANTGELFF

V: TRBV6-6
size: many
D: .
J: TRBJ2-4
CDR3: CASSYSGWGTKNIQYF

V: TRBV3-1
size: .
D: TRBD1
J: TRBJ1-5
CDR3: CASSQNRGDQPQHF

V: TRBV29-1
size: .
D: TRBD1
J: TRBJ1-1
CDR3: CSVEQGAGEAFF

V: TRBV12-3/TRBV12-4
size: many
D: .
J: TRBJ2-1
CDR3: CASTRDGGEQFF

V: TRBV14
size: few
D: .
J: TRBJ2-3
CDR3: CASSQAEGLPGDTQYF

V: TRBV7-9
size: many
D: TRBD1
J: TRBJ1-5
CDR3: CASSLGGQGNQPQHF

V: TRBV2
size: many
D: .
J: TRBJ2-5
CDR3: CASKARLDQETQYF

V: TRBV3-1
size: .
D: .
J: TRBJ1-5
CDR3: CASSQDPGSQPQHF

V: TRBV3-1
size: .
D: TRBD2
J: TRBJ2-1
CDR3: CASSQHGTSGGFF

V: TRBV29-1
size: .
D: TRBD1
J: TRBJ2-7
CDR3: CSVERQGVPYEQYF

V: TRBV6-1
size: many
D: .
J: TRBJ1-5
CDR3: CASSEEWSQNQPQHF

V: TRBV6-2/TRBV6-3
size: .
D: TRBD1
J: TRBJ1-1
CDR3: CASSHLQGRNSEAFF

V: TRBV7-2
size: many
D: TRBD2
J: TRBJ2-1
CDR3: CASSLRGRGPYNEQFF

V: TRBV9
size: .
D: .
J: TRBJ2-3
CDR3: CASSVKRRGRGDTQYF

V: TRBV6-1
size: .
D: .
J: TRBJ1-5
CDR3: CASSLTINSNQPQHF

V: TRBV6-6
size: .
D: TRBD1
J: TRBJ1-2
CDR3: CASSYSTGEEINYGYTF

V: TRBV30
size: many
D: .
J: TRBJ1-1
CDR3: CAWSVVGAEAFF

V: TRBV19
size: .
D: .
J: TRBJ2-5
CDR3: CASVGTSQETQYF

V: TRBV4-2
size: few
D: TRBD2
J: TRBJ2-1
CDR3: CASSQDMSSGTYNEQFF

V: TRBV9
size: few
D: TRBD2
J: TRBJ2-1
CDR3: CASSPRTSAGGYNEQFF

V: TRBV20-1
size: few
D: TRBD2
J: TRBJ2-7
CDR3: CSARSGRKSYEQYF

V: TRBV19
size: few
D: .
J: TRBJ2-1
CDR3: CASSVGQTYNEQFF

V: TRBV29-1
size: .
D: .
J: TRBJ1-1
CDR3: CSVAAGANTEAFF

V: TRBV2
size: many
D: TRBD2
J: TRBJ2-1
CDR3: CASRFWTSGAYNEQFF

V: TRBV5-6
size: few
D: .
J: TRBJ2-2
CDR3: CASSLTSSVPPWELFF

V: TRBV18
size: many
D: .
J: TRBJ2-1
CDR3: CASSRSDEQFF

V: TRBV2
size: many
D: TRBD1
J: TRBJ2-7
CDR3: CASSARDRTIEQYF

V: TRBV12-3/TRBV12-4
size: few
D: .
J: TRBJ2-5
CDR3: CASSFGGQQETQYF

V: TRBV20-1
size: many
D: TRBD1
J: TRBJ1-2
CDR3: CSARPGQGVHGYTF